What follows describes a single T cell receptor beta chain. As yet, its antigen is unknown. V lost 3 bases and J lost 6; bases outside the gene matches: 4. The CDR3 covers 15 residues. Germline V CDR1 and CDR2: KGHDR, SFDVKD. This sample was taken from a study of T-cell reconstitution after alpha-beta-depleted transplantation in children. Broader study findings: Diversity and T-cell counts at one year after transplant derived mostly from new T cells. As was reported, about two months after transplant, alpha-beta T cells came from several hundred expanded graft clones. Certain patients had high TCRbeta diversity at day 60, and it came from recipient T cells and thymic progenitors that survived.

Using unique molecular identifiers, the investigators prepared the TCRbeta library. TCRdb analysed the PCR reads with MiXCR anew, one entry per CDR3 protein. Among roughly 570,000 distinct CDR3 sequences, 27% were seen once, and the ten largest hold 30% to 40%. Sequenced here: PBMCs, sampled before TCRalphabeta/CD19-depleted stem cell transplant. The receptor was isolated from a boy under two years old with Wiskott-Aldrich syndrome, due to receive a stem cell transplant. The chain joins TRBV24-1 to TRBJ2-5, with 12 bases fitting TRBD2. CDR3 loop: CATSDPSGRGQTQYF. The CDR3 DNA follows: TGTGCCACCAGTGATCCTAGCGGGAGGGGACAGACCCAGTACTTC.